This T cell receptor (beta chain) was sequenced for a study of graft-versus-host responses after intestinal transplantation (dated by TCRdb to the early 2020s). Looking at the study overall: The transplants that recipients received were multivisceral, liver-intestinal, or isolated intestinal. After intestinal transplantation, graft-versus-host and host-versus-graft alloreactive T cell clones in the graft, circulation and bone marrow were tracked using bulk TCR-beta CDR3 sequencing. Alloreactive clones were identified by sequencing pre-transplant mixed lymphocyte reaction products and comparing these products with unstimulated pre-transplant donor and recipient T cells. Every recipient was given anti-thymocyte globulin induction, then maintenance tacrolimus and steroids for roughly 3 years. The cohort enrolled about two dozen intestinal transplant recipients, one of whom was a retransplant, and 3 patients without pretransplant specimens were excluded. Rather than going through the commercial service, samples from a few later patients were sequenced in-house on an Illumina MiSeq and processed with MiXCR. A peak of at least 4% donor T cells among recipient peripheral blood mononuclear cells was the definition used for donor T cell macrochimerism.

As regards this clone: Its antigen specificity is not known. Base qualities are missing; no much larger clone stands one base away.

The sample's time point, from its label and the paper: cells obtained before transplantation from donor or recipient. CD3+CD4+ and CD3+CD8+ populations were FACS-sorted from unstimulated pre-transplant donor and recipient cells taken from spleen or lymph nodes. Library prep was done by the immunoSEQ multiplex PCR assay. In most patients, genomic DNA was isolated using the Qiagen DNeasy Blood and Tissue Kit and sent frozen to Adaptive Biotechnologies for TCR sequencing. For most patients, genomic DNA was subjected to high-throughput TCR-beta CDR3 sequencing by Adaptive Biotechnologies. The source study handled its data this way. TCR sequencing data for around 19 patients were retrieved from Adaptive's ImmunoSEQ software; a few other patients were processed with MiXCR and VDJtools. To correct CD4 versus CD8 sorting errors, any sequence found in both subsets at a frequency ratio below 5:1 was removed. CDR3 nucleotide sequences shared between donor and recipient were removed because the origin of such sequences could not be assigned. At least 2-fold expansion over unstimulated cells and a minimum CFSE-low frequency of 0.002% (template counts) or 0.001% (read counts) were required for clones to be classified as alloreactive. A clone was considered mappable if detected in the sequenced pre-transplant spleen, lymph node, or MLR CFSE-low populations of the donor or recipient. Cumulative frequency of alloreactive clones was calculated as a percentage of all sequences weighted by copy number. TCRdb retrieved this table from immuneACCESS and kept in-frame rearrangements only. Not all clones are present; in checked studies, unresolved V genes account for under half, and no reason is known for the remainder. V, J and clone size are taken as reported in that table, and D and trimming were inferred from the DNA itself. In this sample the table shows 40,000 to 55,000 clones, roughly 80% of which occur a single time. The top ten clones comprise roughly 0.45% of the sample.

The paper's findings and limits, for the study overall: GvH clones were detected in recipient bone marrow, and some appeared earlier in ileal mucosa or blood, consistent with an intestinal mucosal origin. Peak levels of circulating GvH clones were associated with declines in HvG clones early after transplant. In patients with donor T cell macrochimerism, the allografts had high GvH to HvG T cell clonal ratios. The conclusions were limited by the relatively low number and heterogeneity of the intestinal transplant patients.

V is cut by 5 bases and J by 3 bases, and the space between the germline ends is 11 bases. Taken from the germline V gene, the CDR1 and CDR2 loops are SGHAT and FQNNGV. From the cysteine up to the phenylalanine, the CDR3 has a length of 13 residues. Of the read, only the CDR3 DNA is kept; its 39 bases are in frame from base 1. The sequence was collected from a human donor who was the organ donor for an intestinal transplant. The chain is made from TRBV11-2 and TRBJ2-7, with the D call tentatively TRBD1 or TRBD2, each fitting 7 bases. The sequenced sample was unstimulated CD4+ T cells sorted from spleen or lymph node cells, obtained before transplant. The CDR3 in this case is CASSAGGGYEQYF. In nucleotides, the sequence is TGTGCCAGCAGCGCAGGGGGGGGCTACGAGCAGTACTTC.